These 31 T cell receptor beta chains came from one sample sequenced in a study of molecular identifiers for immune sequencing clone quantification. Via MiXCR, TCRdb re-called the PCR reads, giving one row per CDR3 protein. Of more than 450,000 distinct CDR3 sequences in the sample, about 20% were seen once. Sequencing input: naive CD8+ T cells from blood, with Jurkat cell RNA spiked in. Stated subset: FACS-sorted CD8+CD4-CCR7+CD45RA+ naive T cells. These receptors originate from a human donor in good health. Some libraries in this study had Jurkat cell RNA spiked in.

This clonotype appeared a few times. The chain couples TRBV6-2 or TRBV6-3 to TRBJ2-7; the D gene could be TRBD1 or TRBD2 (5 bases each). The CDR3 is made up of 16 amino acids. The germline V gene has CDR1 MNHEY and CDR2 SVGEGT. Trimming stripped 2 bases from V and 2 bases from J, with 16 bases between. The CDR3 nucleotides read TGTGCCAGCAGTTACCCGGTCGGGGCTCTCACCTACGAGCAGTACTTC. This sequence encodes CASSYPVGALTYEQYF.

In its sample, this clonotype was seen many times. The gene calls are TRBV5-1 and TRBJ2-7; maybe TRBD2 (7 bases). V was cut by 4 bases and J by 2 bases, with 10 bases left in between. This CDR3 has 13 residues. Germline V lookup: CDR1 SGHRS, CDR2 YFSETQ. CDR3 in DNA: TGCGCCAGCAGCAGCGGGACACCCTACGAGCAGTACTTC. Translating gives CASSSGTPYEQYF. Combining the CDR3 with reference TRBV5-1 and TRBJ2-7 gives the whole variable domain KAGVTQTPRYLIKTRGQQVTLSCSPISGHRSVSWYQQTPGQGLQFLFEYFSETQRNKGNFPGRFSGRQFSNSRSEMNVSTLELGDSALYLCASSSGTPYEQYFGPGTRLTVT.

This clonotype was detected only a few times. The V and J genes are TRBV27 and TRBJ2-7, with D unresolved. The germline V gene encodes CDR1 MNHEY and CDR2 SMNVEV (reference sequence). V lost 5 bases and J 3 bases, leaving 11 bases between the germline ends. The CDR3 runs 13 residues. The CDR3 reads CASSPNFLYEQYF. CDR3 DNA: TGTGCCAGCAGTCCGAACTTCCTCTACGAGCAGTACTTC.

This chain connects TRBV21-1 to TRBJ1-1. TRBV21-1 is termed a pseudogene. CDR3 length: 11 residues. CDR3 sequence reads: CASSKNREAFF. DNA for the CDR3: TGTGCCAGCAGCAAAAACCGAGAAGCTTTCTTT.

The V call is TRBV18, the J call TRBJ2-7, with D perhaps TRBD1 or TRBD2 (5 bases each). The length of the CDR3 is 14 residues. V lost 1 base to trimming and J lost 9 bases, with 16 bases between them. Germline V lookup: CDR1 KGHSH, CDR2 LQKENI. The CDR3: CASSPRGVRNGQYF. CDR3 coding DNA: TGTGCCAGCTCACCACGAGGGGTACGGAACGGGCAGTACTTC.

The sample holds a few counts of this clonotype. This chain links TRBV7-9 with TRBJ1-2, with D tentatively TRBD1 (6 bases). This CDR3 comprises 16 residues. Germline CDR1 and CDR2: SEHNR and FQNEAQ (reference sequence). The ends were cut back, 5 bases at V and 7 bases at J, with 23 bases in the middle. The CDR3 here is CASSPTYRTDGSGYTF. For the CDR3, the DNA is TGTGCCAGCAGCCCAACTTATCGGACAGACGGCTCTGGCTACACCTTC.

The chain links TRBV7-2 to TRBJ1-2; TRBD1 might be the D (6 bases). In germline, CDR1 is SGHTA, CDR2 FQGNSA. V lost 8 bases to trimming and J lost 4 bases, with 23 bases between them. The CDR3 runs 16 residues. The CDR3 nucleotides are TGTGCCAGCGGCTACTGGCGTGAAGGGGGGATCTATGGCTACACCTTC. This gives the protein CASGYWREGGIYGYTF.

The table lists this clonotype with a few counts. The rearrangement links TRBV19 to TRBJ2-1; D uncertain. In germline, CDR1 is LNHDA, CDR2 SQIVND (reference sequence). The CDR3 has 18 residues. Trimming pared 4 bases from V and 0 bases from J, leaving 19 bases between. In DNA, the CDR3 is TGTGCCAGTAGTACGTATAGGACGGGCATAAGCTCCTACAATGAGCAGTTCTTC. This translates into CASSTYRTGISSYNEQFF.

This clonotype was seen ten or more times. The chain recombines TRBV28 with TRBJ2-7; D may be TRBD1 (5 bases). The CDR3 covers 13 residues. Trimming removed 6 bases at V and 1 base at J, with 10 bases between. Germline CDR1 MDHEN, CDR2 SYDVKM. The CDR3 protein is CASRPGLSYEQYF. In DNA form, the CDR3 reads TGTGCCAGCAGACCAGGGTTGTCCTACGAGCAGTACTTC.

The rearrangement uses TRBV4-3 and TRBJ2-2; TRBD2 agrees at 9 bases. Germline assignment: CDR1 LGHNA and CDR2 YSLEER. This CDR3 comprises 19 residues. Trimming removed 0 bases from V and 0 bases from J; junction bases left unmatched: 8. CDR3 amino acids: CASSQDRLAGTANTGELFF. For the CDR3, the DNA is TGCGCCAGCAGCCAAGATCGGCTAGCGGGGACCGCGAACACCGGGGAGCTGTTTTTT.

In regard to this clonotype: This could be a read error, since a much larger clone is one nucleotide away. This chain links TRBV12-3 or TRBV12-4 with TRBJ2-7; no reliable D call. The CDR3 runs 14 residues. The germline V and J ends were trimmed by 2 bases and 7 bases, with 15 bases remaining between them. CDR3 amino acids: CASSLRFAEKEQYF. The CDR3 nucleotides read TGTGCCAGCAGTTTACGATTTGCGGAAAAGGAGCAGTACTTC.

There are a few counts of this clonotype. The V and J genes are TRBV4-3 and TRBJ1-6; 9 nucleotides match TRBD1. V shed 3 bases, J shed 9 bases, and the junction held 6 bases outside the gene matches. The germline gives CDR1 LGHNA, CDR2 YSLEER. CDR3 size: 15 residues. The CDR3 here is CASSQGTGSFSPLHF. The CDR3 coding sequence is TGCGCCAGCAGCCAGGGGACAGGGTCGTTTTCACCCCTCCACTTT.

This clonotype was seen at least ten times. The rearrangement uses TRBV6-5 and TRBJ2-7, with D perhaps TRBD2 (6 bases). CDR1 and CDR2 from the germline V gene are MNHEY and SVGAGI. The V end lost 2 bases, the J end lost 6 bases, and 8 bases lay between the germline ends. The CDR3 has 12 residues. As DNA, the CDR3 is TGTGCCAGCAGTTACATGGGGGGCGAGCAGTACTTC. Protein product: CASSYMGGEQYF.

The chain is built from TRBV27 and TRBJ2-1, with D possibly being TRBD1 (6 bases). With 6 bases removed from V and 8 bases from J, the gap between germline ends came to 20 bases. Germline V gene data show CDR1 as MNHEY and CDR2 as SMNVEV (reference sequence). The CDR3 spans 15 residues. CDR3 DNA sequence: TGTGCCAGCAGACTCGCCGGGACACCCTTCGATGAGCAGTTCTTC. Translation gives CASRLAGTPFDEQFF.

The chain links TRBV30 to TRBJ2-6; D call uncertain. This CDR3 comprises 14 residues. Trimming took off 3 bases at V and 4 bases at J, with 10 bases between the two ends. Germline V gives CDR1 GTSNPN, CDR2 SVGIG (reference sequence). This CDR3 is CAWSEKSGANVLTF. The CDR3, as DNA: TGTGCCTGGAGCGAAAAGTCAGGGGCCAACGTCCTGACTTTC.

This clonotype was seen ten or more times. This rearrangement joins TRBV29-1 to TRBJ2-1; TRBD2 agrees at 9 bases. The germline gives CDR1 SQVTM, CDR2 ANQGSEA. This CDR3 contains 14 residues. V lost 4 bases and J lost 7; bases outside the gene matches: 8. The CDR3 here is CSVAVGLAGNEQFF. The CDR3 DNA reads as TGCAGCGTTGCCGTGGGACTAGCAGGGAATGAGCAGTTCTTC.

V usage is TRBV4-3 and J usage is TRBJ1-2; no clear D gene. This CDR3 has 14 amino acids. Per the germline V gene, CDR1 is LGHNA and CDR2 is YSLEER. The V gene lost 0 bases and the J gene lost 2 bases, with 7 bases spanning the gap. The CDR3 region is CASSQENWNYGYTF. The CDR3 DNA is TGCGCCAGCAGCCAAGAAAACTGGAACTATGGCTACACCTTC.

The chain uses TRBV4-3 and TRBJ1-1; 7 nucleotides match TRBD1. This CDR3 is built from 13 residues. With 1 base clipped from V and 6 bases from J, the junction kept 2 bases outside the gene matches. Germline assignment: CDR1 LGHNA and CDR2 YSLEER. In nucleotides, the CDR3 is TGCGCCAGCAGCCAAGTACAGGGGTCTGAAGCTTTCTTT. Amino acid sequence: CASSQVQGSEAFF.

In this sample, this clonotype turned up many times. The chain combines TRBV5-8 with TRBJ2-4; 9 bases are shared with TRBD1. Germline V gene sequence: CDR1 SGHTS, CDR2 YDEGEE. After removal of 4 bases from V and 6 bases from J, the junction contained 5 bases not matched to a gene. The CDR3 extends over 14 amino acids. This chain's CDR3 is CASSLTGGLNIQYF. Written as DNA, the CDR3 is TGTGCCAGCAGCCTGACAGGGGGTCTAAACATTCAGTACTTC.

This CDR3 reads CASSLAVMSTDTQYF. In nucleotides, the CDR3 is TGTGCCAGCAGTCTTGCGGTTATGTCCACAGATACGCAGTATTTT. The rearrangement links TRBV27 to TRBJ2-3, with D unclear. Trimming stripped 5 bases from V and 2 bases from J, with 14 bases between. Germline V gives CDR1 MNHEY, CDR2 SMNVEV (reference sequence). The CDR3 sequence is 15 residues long.

V and J are TRBV9 and TRBJ2-7; D may be TRBD2 (6 bases). Germline V gene data show CDR1 as SGDLS and CDR2 as YYNGEE. The V end was cut by 2 bases, the J end by 0 bases, with 12 bases between. This CDR3 contains 15 residues. The CDR3, as DNA: TGTGCCAGCAGCGTTCGAGTCGGGAGCTCCTACGAGCAGTACTTC. Residues: CASSVRVGSSYEQYF.

This clonotype showed up many times. The rearrangement joins TRBV12-3 or TRBV12-4 to TRBJ2-7; D may correspond to TRBD1 or TRBD2 (5 bases each). V was clipped by 8 bases and J by 0 bases, with 11 bases between them. The length of the CDR3 is 13 residues. In DNA, the CDR3 is TGTGCCAGCGGCTCTGGGGGCTCCTACGAGCAGTACTTC. It encodes CASGSGGSYEQYF.

The chain is built from TRBV10-1 and TRBJ2-3, with 10 bases matching TRBD1. The CDR3 totals 14 residues. V gave up 7 bases and J gave up 1 base; unmatched junction bases: 2. Germline CDR1 reads WNHNN; CDR2 reads SYGVQD (reference sequence). This chain's CDR3 is CASTGTGGTDTQYF. In DNA, the CDR3 is TGCGCCAGCACAGGGACAGGGGGCACAGATACGCAGTATTTT.

This clonotype was detected ten times or more. This chain joins TRBV4-1 and TRBJ2-7; 7 positions agree with TRBD1. With 0 bases clipped from V and 6 bases from J, the junction kept 5 bases outside the gene matches. This CDR3 is 14 amino acids long. Germline V CDR1 and CDR2: MGHRA, YSYEKL. CDR3 residues: CASSQDRTGPEQYF. The DNA of the CDR3 is TGCGCCAGCAGCCAAGATAGGACAGGACCCGAGCAGTACTTC.

At least ten counts were recorded for this clonotype. The chain employs TRBV9 and TRBJ2-2; D is possibly TRBD1 (6 bases). V lost 3 bases to trimming and J lost 7 bases, with 13 bases between them. CDR3 size: 14 residues. From germline, CDR1 is SGDLS and CDR2 YYNGEE. The CDR3 loop reads CASSAGVLDGELFF. CDR3 DNA: TGTGCCAGCAGCGCAGGGGTACTGGACGGGGAGCTGTTTTTT.

The chain uses TRBV25-1 and TRBJ2-1; 7 bases are a match to TRBD1. This CDR3 region has 14 residues. Germline values: CDR1 MGHDK, CDR2 SYGVNS. The V gene end was trimmed by 6 bases and the J gene end by 8 bases; junction bases not matched to a gene: 10. CDR3 in amino acids: CASRSPHRGDEQFF. The CDR3 DNA follows: TGTGCCAGCAGGAGCCCCCACAGGGGCGATGAGCAGTTCTTC.

This clonotype was counted ten times or more. The J gene is TRBJ2-7, the V gene TRBV12-3 or TRBV12-4; maybe TRBD2 (5 bases). Trimming shortened V by 1 base and J by 6 bases, and 10 bases separated the two germline ends. The CDR3 runs to 13 residues. CDR3 region: CASSLVASPEQYF. In nucleotides, the CDR3 is TGTGCCAGCAGTTTAGTCGCTAGCCCCGAGCAGTACTTC.

In its sample, this clonotype was seen many times. The chain's CDR3 is CSARGSQVITYEQYF. DNA of the CDR3: TGCAGTGCTAGGGGGTCACAGGTGATTACCTACGAGCAGTACTTC. The chain uses TRBV20-1 and TRBJ2-7; D is perhaps TRBD1 (5 bases). Trimming pared 3 bases from V and 2 bases from J, leaving 17 bases between. The CDR3 consists of 15 residues. The germline V gene has CDR1 DFQATT and CDR2 SNEGSKA (reference sequence).

This clonotype was detected ten times or more. V usage is TRBV11-2 and J usage is TRBJ2-3, with 8 bases lining up with TRBD2. Trimming removed 6 bases from V and 0 bases from J; junction bases left unmatched: 8. The CDR3 covers 16 residues. CDR1 is SGHAT, CDR2 FQNNGV, per germline. The CDR3 is CASRTIAGPSTDTQYF. The DNA of the CDR3 is TGTGCCAGCAGGACTATAGCGGGGCCTAGCACAGATACGCAGTATTTT.

This clonotype has at least ten counts. The chain combines TRBV29-1 with TRBJ1-3; unclear D gene. V was cut by 2 bases and J by 0 bases, with 17 bases left in between. The CDR3 is 17 residues long. Germline lookup yields CDR1 SQVTM and CDR2 ANQGSEA. The CDR3 loop is CSVEYAAAYPSGNTIYF. The CDR3 coding sequence is TGCAGCGTTGAATATGCGGCAGCTTACCCCTCTGGAAACACCATATATTTT.

This clonotype has only a few counts. At one end, the junction sequence differs from germline, possibly due to a read error. The V and J genes are TRBV12-5 and TRBJ2-2; tentatively, D is TRBD2 (5 bases). Germline loops: CDR1 LGHNT, CDR2 FRNRAP. CDR3 length: 15 amino acids. CDR3: CASGLVSGMAGELFF. CDR3 bases: TGTGCTAGCGGTTTGGTAAGCGGAATGGCCGGGGAGCTGTTTTTT.